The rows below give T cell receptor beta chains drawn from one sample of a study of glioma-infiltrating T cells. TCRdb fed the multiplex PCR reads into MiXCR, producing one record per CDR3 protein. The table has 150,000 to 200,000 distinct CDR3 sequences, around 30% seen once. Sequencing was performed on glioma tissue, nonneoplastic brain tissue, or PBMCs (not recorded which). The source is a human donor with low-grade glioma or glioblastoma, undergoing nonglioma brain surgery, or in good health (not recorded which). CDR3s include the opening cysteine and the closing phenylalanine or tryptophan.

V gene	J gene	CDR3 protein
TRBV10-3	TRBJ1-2	CAIRTGQNYGYTF
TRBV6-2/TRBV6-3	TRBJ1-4	CSSISDSVFEKIFF
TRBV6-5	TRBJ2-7	CASSYSGTGISYEQYF
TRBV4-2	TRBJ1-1	CASSRGQPPTEAFF
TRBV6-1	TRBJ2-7	CASSPRLAGGPEQYF
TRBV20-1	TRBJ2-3	CSARVAGSADTQYF
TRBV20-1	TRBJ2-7	CSAIGSGLAGVREQYF
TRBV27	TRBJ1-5	CASSVAYSLFQPQHF
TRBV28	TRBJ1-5	CASETGSHQPQHF
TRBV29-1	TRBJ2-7	CSGARQEGYEQYF
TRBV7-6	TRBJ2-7	CASSIAPRSSYNEQYF
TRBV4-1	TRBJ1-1	CASSRPGQGAVAFF
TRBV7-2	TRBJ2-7	CASSLVLGYEQYF
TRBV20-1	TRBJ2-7	CSAARTRGSRISYEQYF
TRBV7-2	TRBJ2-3	CASSLGAGFTDTQYF
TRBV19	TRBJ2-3	CASRPGTRGGTDTQYF
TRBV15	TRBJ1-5	CATSRGRLSNQPQHF
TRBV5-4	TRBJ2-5	CASSSPRTSGSHQETQYF